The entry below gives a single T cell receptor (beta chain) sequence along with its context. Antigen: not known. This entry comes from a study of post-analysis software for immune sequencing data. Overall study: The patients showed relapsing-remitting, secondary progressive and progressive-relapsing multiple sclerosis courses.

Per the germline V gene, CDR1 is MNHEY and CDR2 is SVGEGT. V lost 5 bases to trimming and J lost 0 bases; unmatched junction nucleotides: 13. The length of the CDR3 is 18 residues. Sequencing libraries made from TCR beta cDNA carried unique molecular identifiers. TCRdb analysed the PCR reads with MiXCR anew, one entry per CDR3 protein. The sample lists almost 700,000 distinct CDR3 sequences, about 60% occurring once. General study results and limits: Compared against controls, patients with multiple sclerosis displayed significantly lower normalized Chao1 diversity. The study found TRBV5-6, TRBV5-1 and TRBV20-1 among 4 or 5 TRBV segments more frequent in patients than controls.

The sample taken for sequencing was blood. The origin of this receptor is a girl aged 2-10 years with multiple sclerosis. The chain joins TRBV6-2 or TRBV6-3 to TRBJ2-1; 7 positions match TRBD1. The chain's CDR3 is CASSPFGQAKSSYNEQFF. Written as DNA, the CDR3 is TGTGCCAGCAGTCCCTTCGGACAGGCGAAAAGCTCCTACAATGAGCAGTTCTTC.